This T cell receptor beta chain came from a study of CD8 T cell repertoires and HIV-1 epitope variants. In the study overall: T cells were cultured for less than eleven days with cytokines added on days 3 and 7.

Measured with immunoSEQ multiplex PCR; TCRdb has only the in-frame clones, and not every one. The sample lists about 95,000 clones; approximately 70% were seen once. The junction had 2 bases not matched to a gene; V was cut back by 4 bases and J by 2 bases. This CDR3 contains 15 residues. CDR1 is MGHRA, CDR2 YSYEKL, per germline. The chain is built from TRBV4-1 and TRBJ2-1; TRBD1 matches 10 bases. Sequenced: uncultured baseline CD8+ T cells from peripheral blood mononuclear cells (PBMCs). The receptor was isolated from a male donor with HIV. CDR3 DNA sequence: TGCGCCAGCAGCCGGGACAGGGGAACCTACAATGAGCAGTTCTTC. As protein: CASSRDRGTYNEQFF.